Listed below are T cell receptor beta chains from one sample, sequenced in a study of PD-L1 blockade in urothelial cancer. The assay was immunoSEQ multiplex PCR, and TCRdb's table has in-frame clones only and misses some. The sample consists of more than 45,000 clones, around 87% of them appearing once. The sequences come from PBMCs, collected around atezolizumab (anti-PD-L1) treatment. The receptors originated from a man aged 60-69 years with urothelial cancer. CDR3s include the opening cysteine and the closing phenylalanine or tryptophan. A D gene is named only where the DNA matches it firmly. Clone size is shown for a subset of rows, as once, few, many or a class of expanded clone.

TRBD1	TRBV2	TRBJ1-1	few	TGTGCCAGCAGTGGAAAAACAGGGGACACTGAAGCTTTCTTT	CASSGKTGDTEAFF
.	TRBV7-2	TRBJ2-2	.	TGTGCCAGCAGCCCCCGGCAGGGTAATCCCTTCGGGGAGCTGTTTTTT	CASSPRQGNPFGELFF
.	TRBV19	TRBJ2-6	.	TGTGCCAGTAGGCATACAGGGTCTGGGGCCAACGTCCTGACTTTC	CASRHTGSGANVLTF
TRBD2	TRBV29-1	TRBJ2-4	.	TGCAGCGGCGGAGGGCGGGGGGGGAACATTCAGTACTTC	CSGGGRGGNIQYF
.	TRBV14	TRBJ1-2	.	TGTGCCAGCAGCCAAAAGCACGCCTATGGCTACACCTTC	CASSQKHAYGYTF
TRBD2	TRBV5-1	TRBJ2-2	.	TGCGCCAGCAGCTGGAGCGGGGAGGCGGGGGAGCTGTTTTTT	CASSWSGEAGELFF
.	TRBV30	TRBJ2-7	.	TGTGCCTGGGGACTCAACATCGGCGAGCAGTACTTC	CAWGLNIGEQYF
.	TRBV7-2	TRBJ2-7	.	TGTGCCAGCAGCTCGAACCGGGATTACGAGCAGTACTTC	CASSSNRDYEQYF
TRBD1	TRBV9	TRBJ2-5	.	TGTGCCAGCAGCGTAGGAGTCTTCCCCGGGACAGGGCAAGAGACCCAGTACTTC	CASSVGVFPGTGQETQYF
TRBD1	TRBV4-1	TRBJ1-4	few	TGCGCCAGCAGTCGAACTGGACAGGGGGCGACTAATGAAAAACTGTTTTTT	CASSRTGQGATNEKLFF
.	TRBV9	TRBJ2-7	once	TGTGCCAGCAGCGTAGGGGCCTTCAGGGCCCTCCAGTACTTC	CASSVGAFRALQYF
TRBD1	TRBV19	TRBJ1-1	.	TGTGCCAGTAGTACCCGGACAGGCCAGGGTGAAGCTTTCTTT	CASSTRTGQGEAFF
.	TRBV5-1	TRBJ2-1	.	TGCGCCAGCAGCTTGGAAGCGGGCTACAATGAGCAGTTCTTC	CASSLEAGYNEQFF
TRBD2	TRBV28	TRBJ2-3	.	TGTGCCAGCAGCCAAACTAGCGGGGGAAGGACAGATACGCAGTATTTT	CASSQTSGGRTDTQYF
TRBD2	TRBV5-1	TRBJ2-3	.	TGCGCCAGCAGCTTAGGGGGTAGCGGGGGCACAGATACGCAGTATTTT	CASSLGGSGGTDTQYF
TRBD1	TRBV6-5	TRBJ1-1	few	TGTGCCAGCAGTTCGACAGGGACGAACACTGAAGCTTTCTTT	CASSSTGTNTEAFF
.	TRBV11-3	TRBJ2-7	.	TGTGCCAGCAGCTTAGGGGGGGACAGCTCCTACGAGCAGTACTTC	CASSLGGDSSYEQYF
.	TRBV6-1	TRBJ1-2	.	TGTGCCAGCAGGGGTCCAGGGGAAGTCTATGGCTACACCTTC	CASRGPGEVYGYTF
.	TRBV5-1	TRBJ1-6	few	TGCGCCAGCAGCTTGGGGGACTACATAAAACCCCTCCACTTT	CASSLGDYIKPLHF
.	TRBV10-1	TRBJ2-5	.	TGCGCCAGCAGCGTAGGGGTACAAGAGACCCAGTACTTC	CASSVGVQETQYF
.	TRBV6-5	TRBJ2-5	.	TGTGCCAGCAGTTACTCGGGGCCGGACCAAGAGACCCAGTACTTC	CASSYSGPDQETQYF
TRBD1	TRBV30	TRBJ2-5	.	TGTGCCTGGGCCGGGACAGGGGTAGGAGAGACCCAGTACTTC	CAWAGTGVGETQYF
TRBD1	TRBV28	TRBJ1-1	.	TGTGCCAGCAGTTTGCAGGGGGCGGAAGCTTTCTTT	CASSLQGAEAFF
.	TRBV21-1	TRBJ1-5	.	TGTGCCAGCAGCAAAGGGGCCGTTCATAATCAGCCCCAGCATTTT	CASSKGAVHNQPQHF
TRBD1	TRBV2	TRBJ1-4	.	TGTGCCAGCACCCCGGTCAGGACAGGGAATGAAAAACTGTTTTTT	CASTPVRTGNEKLFF
TRBD1	TRBV7-3	TRBJ2-5	.	TGTGCCAGCAGCACCGACAGGGTAGGAGAGACCCAGTACTTC	CASSTDRVGETQYF
TRBD1	TRBV27	TRBJ1-5	.	TGTGCCAGCAGTTCATCAGGACAGGGAGTTATCAATCAGCCCCAGCATTTT	CASSSSGQGVINQPQHF
.	TRBV6-5	TRBJ1-5	.	TGTGCCAGCAGTTACTCGACAGGTAGCAATCAGCCCCAGCATTTT	CASSYSTGSNQPQHF
TRBD1	TRBV5-8	TRBJ1-1	.	TGTGCCAGCAGCACCTACAGGGGGCTGGGTACTGAAGCTTTCTTT	CASSTYRGLGTEAFF
TRBD2	TRBV5-1	TRBJ2-2	.	TGCGCCAGCAGCTGGACTAGCGGGGGCATACCGAACACCGGGGAGCTGTTTTTT	CASSWTSGGIPNTGELFF
.	TRBV11-3	TRBJ1-6	.	TGTGCCAGCAGCCTCAGGGCTTTCGACTATAATTCACCCCTCCACTTT	CASSLRAFDYNSPLHF
TRBD2	TRBV4-2	TRBJ2-5	once	TGTGCCAGCAGCTTTCGGGGGGGACTAGCGGGTTTACAAGAGACCCAGTACTTC	CASSFRGGLAGLQETQYF
TRBD1	TRBV28	TRBJ1-2	.	TGTGCCAGCAGTTCCCCCGGGACAGTCTATGGCTACACCTTC	CASSSPGTVYGYTF
TRBD1	TRBV27	TRBJ1-4	.	TGTGCCAGCAGCCCCACGACAGGGCGCTATGAAAAACTGTTTTTT	CASSPTTGRYEKLFF
.	TRBV9	TRBJ2-2	.	TGTGCCAGCAGCGTAGGCGGGACGAACACCGGGGAGCTGTTTTTT	CASSVGGTNTGELFF
.	TRBV28	TRBJ1-5	.	TGTGCCAGCAGTTTTGTGGCTGGGCCCCAGCATTTT	CASSFVAGPQHF
TRBD2	TRBV9	TRBJ2-7	.	TGTGCCAGCAGTCGTAGCGGGGGGCCTTCCTACGAGCAGTACTTC	CASSRSGGPSYEQYF
TRBD2	TRBV7-8	TRBJ2-2	.	TGTGCCAGCAGCTTAGGAGCGGGGGGGATATTCGGGGAGCTGTTTTTT	CASSLGAGGIFGELFF
.	TRBV2	TRBJ2-5	.	TGTGCCAGCAGTGGGCTAGCGCGACAAGAGACCCAGTACTTC	CASSGLARQETQYF
TRBD1	TRBV7-2	TRBJ1-6	once	TGTGCCAGCAGCTCCGGACAGGAAAATTCACCCCTCCACTTT	CASSSGQENSPLHF
.	TRBV9	TRBJ2-5	.	TGTGCCAGCAGCGTAGTAGCCGGGTCTAACACGCAGACCCAGTACTTC	CASSVVAGSNTQTQYF
.	TRBV19	TRBJ1-1	.	TGTGCCAGTAGTATTGACTCAGGGATAGGCGCTGAAGCTTTCTTT	CASSIDSGIGAEAFF
.	TRBV6-5	TRBJ1-6	.	TGTGCCAGCAGTTACTCGATCGGGGAGGGTAATTCACCCCTCCACTTT	CASSYSIGEGNSPLHF
.	TRBV4-1	TRBJ2-2	once	TGCGCCAGCAGCCAAGATCAGGGCAGTCCAACCTACACCGGGGAGCTGTTTTTT	CASSQDQGSPTYTGELFF
TRBD1	TRBV7-9	TRBJ1-2	.	TGTGCCAGCAGCCCCCCAACAGGGGGATTCTATGGCTACACCTTC	CASSPPTGGFYGYTF
TRBD1	TRBV6-5	TRBJ2-7	.	TGTGCCAGCAGACCGGGACAGGGCTACGAGCAGTACTTC	CASRPGQGYEQYF
.	TRBV5-1	TRBJ2-2	.	TGCGCCAGCAGTCAGAACACCGGGGAGCTGTTTTTT	CASSQNTGELFF
TRBD1	TRBV9	TRBJ2-1	few	TGTGCCAGCAGCGCTGGAAGCCCGACAGGGGAGCAGTTCTTC	CASSAGSPTGEQFF
.	TRBV7-3	TRBJ2-1	.	TGTGCCAGCAGCTTACGGCTAGCCGCCTACAATGAGCAGTTCTTC	CASSLRLAAYNEQFF
TRBD2	TRBV10-3	TRBJ2-1	.	TGTGCCATCGGGGACTACCAGTTCTTC	CAIGDYQFF
.	TRBV7-2	TRBJ1-2	.	TGTGCCAGCAGAGACAGGTGGATATATGGCTACACCTTC	CASRDRWIYGYTF
TRBD1	TRBV19	TRBJ1-4	.	TGTGCCAGTAGTAAAGGGGGGACAGATAATGAAAAACTGTTTTTT	CASSKGGTDNEKLFF